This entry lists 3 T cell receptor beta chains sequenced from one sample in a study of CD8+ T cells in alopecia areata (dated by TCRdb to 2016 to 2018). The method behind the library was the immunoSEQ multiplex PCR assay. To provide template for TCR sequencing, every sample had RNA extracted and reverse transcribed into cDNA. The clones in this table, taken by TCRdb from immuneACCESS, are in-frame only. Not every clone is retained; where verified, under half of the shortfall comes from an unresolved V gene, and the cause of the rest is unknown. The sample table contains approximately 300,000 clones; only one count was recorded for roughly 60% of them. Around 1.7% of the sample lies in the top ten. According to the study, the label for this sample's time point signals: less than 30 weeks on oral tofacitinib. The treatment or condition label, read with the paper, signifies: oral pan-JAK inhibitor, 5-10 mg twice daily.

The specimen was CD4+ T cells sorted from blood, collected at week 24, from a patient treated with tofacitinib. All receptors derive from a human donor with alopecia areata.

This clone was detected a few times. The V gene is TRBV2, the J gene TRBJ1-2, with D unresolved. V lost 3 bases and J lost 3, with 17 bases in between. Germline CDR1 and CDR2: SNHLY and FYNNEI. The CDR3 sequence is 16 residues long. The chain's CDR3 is CASSDPAGGSDYGYTF. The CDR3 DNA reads TGTGCCAGCAGTGATCCGGCGGGAGGTAGCGACTATGGCTACACCTTC.

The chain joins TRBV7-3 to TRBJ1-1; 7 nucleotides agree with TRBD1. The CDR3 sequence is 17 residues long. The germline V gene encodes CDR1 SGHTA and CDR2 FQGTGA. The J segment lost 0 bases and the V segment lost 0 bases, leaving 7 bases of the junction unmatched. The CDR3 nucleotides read TGTGCCAGCAGCTTAACCCACAGGGGTGCAATGAACACTGAAGCTTTCTTT. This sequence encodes CASSLTHRGAMNTEAFF.

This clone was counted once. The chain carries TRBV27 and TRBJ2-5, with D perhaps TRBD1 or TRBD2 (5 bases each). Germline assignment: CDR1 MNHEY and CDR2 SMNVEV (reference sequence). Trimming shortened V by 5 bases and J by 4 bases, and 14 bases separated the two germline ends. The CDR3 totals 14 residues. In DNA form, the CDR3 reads TGTGCCAGCAGTATTGGGTTCGGGGCAGAGACCCAGTACTTC. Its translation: CASSIGFGAETQYF.